Listed below are T cell receptor beta chains from one sample, sequenced in a study of T-cell reconstitution after alpha-beta-depleted transplantation in children. MiXCR, run by TCRdb on the PCR reads, gives a single entry per CDR3 protein. The sample has about 540,000 distinct CDR3 sequences, approximately 16% seen once. Material: PBMCs from the stem cell graft donor, obtained from the stem cell graft. These receptors all stem from a human donor who donated a stem cell graft to a child with acute lymphoblastic leukemia. The conserved cysteine and the conserved F or W are not part of the CDR3 here. Fields, in order: V gene, CDR3 protein.

V: TRBV6-1; CDR3: ASRRTPTGLNTEAF
V: TRBV9; CDR3: ASSATLYQETQY
V: TRBV27; CDR3: ASSPLDTGPTYEQY
V: TRBV15; CDR3: ATRSGLSYEQY
V: TRBV7-8; CDR3: ASSYGQSYEQY
V: TRBV7-8; CDR3: ASSALSGSYEQY
V: TRBV10-2; CDR3: ASSESRASGAVGQF
V: TRBV10-1; CDR3: ASSVMDSYEQY
V: TRBV20-1; CDR3: SARDLGIGGNQPQH
V: TRBV27; CDR3: ASSFPGDTQY
V: TRBV5-1; CDR3: ASSFWRTSGVTYSTDTQY
V: TRBV4-1; CDR3: SRSGNTIY
V: TRBV12-3/TRBV12-4; CDR3: ASRPEWINYGYT
V: TRBV6-1; CDR3: ASSPLAGGDAGELF
V: TRBV2; CDR3: ASSVPEKQFYGYT
V: TRBV12-3/TRBV12-4; CDR3: ASEQREWSYNEQF
V: TRBV7-9; CDR3: ASNPTPRETQY
V: TRBV19; CDR3: ASSARVGEQF
V: TRBV5-1; CDR3: ASSQSYEQF
V: TRBV29-1; CDR3: SVVNSGETQY
V: TRBV5-1; CDR3: ASSLATSGSTSYEQY
V: TRBV29-1; CDR3: SVEQTLKLDTQY
V: TRBV4-1; CDR3: ASSQPTRGGSYGYT
V: TRBV23-1; CDR3: ASSPPTQREGCTDTQY
V: TRBV20-1; CDR3: SARDRDRDLVSGNTIY
V: TRBV5-1; CDR3: ASSLGAGDLDYGYT
V: TRBV19; CDR3: ASSMETSARRETQY
V: TRBV27; CDR3: ASSLDGLATYNEQF
V: TRBV5-5; CDR3: ASSYQHGSYNEQF
V: TRBV7-8; CDR3: ASSYGGPRQETQY
V: TRBV29-1; CDR3: SVDKGGDGEQY
V: TRBV7-2; CDR3: ASSFETSLADTQY
V: TRBV4-1; CDR3: ASSQVSNQPQH
V: TRBV6-1; CDR3: ASSEGTGETQY
V: TRBV29-1; CDR3: SVVGLAGHNEQF
V: TRBV20-1; CDR3: SAAGTGNEQY